The clone carrying this T cell receptor (beta chain) has only one observation. The junction had 8 bases not matched to a gene; V was cut back by 3 bases and J by 0 bases. Germline values: CDR1 MRHNA, CDR2 SNTAGT. The CDR3 totals 17 residues. In the original processing: Reference gene primers were amplified, and this amplification served to estimate nucleated cell counts. The repertoire was sequenced with immunoSEQ multiplex PCR; TCRdb's copy has only in-frame clones and lacks some. The V and J calls and the clone size are those of that table, but D and trimming were determined from the DNA. The sample consists of hundreds of thousands of clones, around nine tenths of them appearing once. These data come from a study of blood T cell repertoires in COVID-19. Whole-study context: Material from acute and convalescent COVID-19 was sourced from the United States, Italy and Spain. T cells, B-cell-depleted T cells, or PBMCs provided the cDNA or gDNA that served as material.

Sequencing used peripheral blood. This sequence originates from a woman in her late teens or twenties who had recovered from COVID-19. The rearrangement joins TRBV6-4 to TRBJ2-1, with 7 bases matching TRBD2. This CDR3 is CASSDSSGASSYNEQFF. The CDR3, as DNA: TGTGCCAGCAGTGATTCCAGCGGGGCGAGCTCCTACAATGAGCAGTTCTTC.